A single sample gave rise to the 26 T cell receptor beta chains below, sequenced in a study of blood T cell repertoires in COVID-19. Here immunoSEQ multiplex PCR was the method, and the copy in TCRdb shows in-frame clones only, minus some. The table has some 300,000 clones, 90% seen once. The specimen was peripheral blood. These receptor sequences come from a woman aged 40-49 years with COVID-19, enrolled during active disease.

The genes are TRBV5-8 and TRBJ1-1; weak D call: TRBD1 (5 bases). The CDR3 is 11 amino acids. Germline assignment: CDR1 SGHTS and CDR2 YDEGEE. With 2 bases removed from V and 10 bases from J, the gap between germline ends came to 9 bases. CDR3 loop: CASSLWGGAFF. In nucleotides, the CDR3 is TGTGCCAGCAGCTTATGGGGGGGAGCTTTCTTT.

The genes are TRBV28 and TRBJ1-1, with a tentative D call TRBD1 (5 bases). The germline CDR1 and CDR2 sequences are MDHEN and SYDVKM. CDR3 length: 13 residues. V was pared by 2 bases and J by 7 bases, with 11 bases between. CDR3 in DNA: TGTGCCAGCAGTTTACAGGGTTCAGGTGAAGCTTTCTTT. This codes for CASSLQGSGEAFF.

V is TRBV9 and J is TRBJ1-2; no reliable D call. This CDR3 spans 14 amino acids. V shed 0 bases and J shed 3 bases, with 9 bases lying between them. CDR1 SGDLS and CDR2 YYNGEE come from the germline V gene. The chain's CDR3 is CASSVGPGDYGYTF. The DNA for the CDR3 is TGTGCCAGCAGCGTAGGCCCCGGAGACTATGGCTACACCTTC.

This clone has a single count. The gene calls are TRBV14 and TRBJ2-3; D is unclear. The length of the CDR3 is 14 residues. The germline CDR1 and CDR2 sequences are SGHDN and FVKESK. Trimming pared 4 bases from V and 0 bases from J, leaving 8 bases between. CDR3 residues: CASSPLVSTDTQYF. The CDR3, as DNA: TGTGCCAGCAGCCCACTCGTTAGCACAGATACGCAGTATTTT.

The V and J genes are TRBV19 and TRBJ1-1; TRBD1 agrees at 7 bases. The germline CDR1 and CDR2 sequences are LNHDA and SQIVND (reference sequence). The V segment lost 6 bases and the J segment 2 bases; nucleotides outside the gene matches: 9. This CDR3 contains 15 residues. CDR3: CASSPDRAGNTEAFF. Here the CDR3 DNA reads TGTGCCAGTAGCCCCGACAGGGCAGGAAACACTGAAGCTTTCTTT.

The CDR3 bases are TGTGCCAGCAGAAGGACTTCACGGTACGGCTCCTACAATGAGCAGTTCTTC. This encodes CASRRTSRYGSYNEQFF. This rearrangement joins TRBV5-5 to TRBJ2-1; weak D call: TRBD2 (5 bases). CDR3 length: 17 residues. Trimming removed 5 bases from V and 0 bases from J, with 18 bases in between. Germline V CDR1 and CDR2: SGHKS, YYEKEE (reference sequence).

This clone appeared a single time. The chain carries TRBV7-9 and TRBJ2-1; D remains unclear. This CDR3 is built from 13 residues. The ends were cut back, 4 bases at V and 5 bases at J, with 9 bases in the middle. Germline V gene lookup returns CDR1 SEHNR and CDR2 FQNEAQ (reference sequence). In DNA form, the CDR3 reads TGTGCCAGCAGCTCCCTCACTAACAATGAGCAGTTCTTC. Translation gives CASSSLTNNEQFF.

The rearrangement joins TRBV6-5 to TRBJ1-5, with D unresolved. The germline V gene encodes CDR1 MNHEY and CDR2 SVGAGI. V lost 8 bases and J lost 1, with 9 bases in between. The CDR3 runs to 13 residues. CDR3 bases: TGTGCCAGCTCGAGCGGCAGCAATCAGCCCCAGCATTTT. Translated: CASSSGSNQPQHF.

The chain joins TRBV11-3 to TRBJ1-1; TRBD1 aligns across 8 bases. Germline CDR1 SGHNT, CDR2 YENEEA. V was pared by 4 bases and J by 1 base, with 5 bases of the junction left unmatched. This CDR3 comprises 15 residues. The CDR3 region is CASSWSGQGNTEAFF. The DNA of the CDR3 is TGTGCCAGCAGCTGGTCAGGACAGGGGAACACTGAAGCTTTCTTT.

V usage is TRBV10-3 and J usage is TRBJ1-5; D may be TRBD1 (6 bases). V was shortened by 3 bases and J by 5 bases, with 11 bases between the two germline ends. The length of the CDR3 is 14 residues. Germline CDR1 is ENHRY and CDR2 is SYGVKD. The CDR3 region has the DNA TGTGCCATCAGTGAAGGGGGTGTGTATCAGCCCCAGCATTTT. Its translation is CAISEGGVYQPQHF.

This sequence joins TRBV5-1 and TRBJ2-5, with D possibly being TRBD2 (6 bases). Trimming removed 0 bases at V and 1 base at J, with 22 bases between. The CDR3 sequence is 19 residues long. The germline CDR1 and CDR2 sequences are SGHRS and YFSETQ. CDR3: CASSLGQTSRGNLQETQYF. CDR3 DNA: TGCGCCAGCAGCTTGGGGCAGACCTCCCGGGGGAACCTCCAAGAGACCCAGTACTTC.

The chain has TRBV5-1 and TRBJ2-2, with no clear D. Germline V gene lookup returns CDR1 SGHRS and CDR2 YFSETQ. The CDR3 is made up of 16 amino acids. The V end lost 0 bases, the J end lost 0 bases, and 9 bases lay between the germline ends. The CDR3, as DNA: TGCGCCAGCAGCTTGGGGCAGACTTCGAACACCGGGGAGCTGTTTTTT. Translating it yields CASSLGQTSNTGELFF.

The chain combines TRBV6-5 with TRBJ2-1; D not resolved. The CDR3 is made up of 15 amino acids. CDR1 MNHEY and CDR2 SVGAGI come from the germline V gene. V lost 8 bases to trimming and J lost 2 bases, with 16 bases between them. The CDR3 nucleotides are TGTGCCAGCGCCGACCCAGGTCTACCCTACAATGAGCAGTTCTTC. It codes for CASADPGLPYNEQFF.

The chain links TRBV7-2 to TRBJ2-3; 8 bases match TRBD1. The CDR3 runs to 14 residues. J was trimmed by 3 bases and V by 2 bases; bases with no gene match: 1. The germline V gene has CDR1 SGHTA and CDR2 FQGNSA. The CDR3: CASSLTGGTDTQYF. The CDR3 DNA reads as TGTGCCAGCAGCTTAACAGGGGGTACAGATACGCAGTATTTT.

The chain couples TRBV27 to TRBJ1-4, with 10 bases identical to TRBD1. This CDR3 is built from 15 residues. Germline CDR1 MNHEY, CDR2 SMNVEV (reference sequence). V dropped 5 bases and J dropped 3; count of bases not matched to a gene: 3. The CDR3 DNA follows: TGTGCCAGCAGTCGGGACAGGGGAGCTAATGAAAAACTGTTTTTT. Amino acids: CASSRDRGANEKLFF.

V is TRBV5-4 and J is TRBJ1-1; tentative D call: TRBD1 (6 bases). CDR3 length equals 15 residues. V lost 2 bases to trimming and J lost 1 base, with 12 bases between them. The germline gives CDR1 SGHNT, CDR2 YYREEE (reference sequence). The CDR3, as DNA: TGTGCCAGCAGCTTAGCGGGGGGCAGGAACACTGAAGCTTTCTTT. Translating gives CASSLAGGRNTEAFF.

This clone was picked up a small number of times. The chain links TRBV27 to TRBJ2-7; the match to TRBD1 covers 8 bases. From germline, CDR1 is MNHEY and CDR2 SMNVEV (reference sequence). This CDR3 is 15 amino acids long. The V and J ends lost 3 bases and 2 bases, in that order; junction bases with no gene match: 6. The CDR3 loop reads CASSFWTGYPYEQYF. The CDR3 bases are TGTGCCAGCAGTTTCTGGACAGGGTACCCCTACGAGCAGTACTTC.

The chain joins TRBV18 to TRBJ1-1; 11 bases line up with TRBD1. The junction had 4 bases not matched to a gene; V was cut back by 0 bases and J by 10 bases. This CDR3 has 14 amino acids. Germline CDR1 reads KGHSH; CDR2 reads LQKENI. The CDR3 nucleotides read TGTGCCAGCTCACCACCGGACAGGGGGCAATTAGCTTTCTTT. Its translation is CASSPPDRGQLAFF.

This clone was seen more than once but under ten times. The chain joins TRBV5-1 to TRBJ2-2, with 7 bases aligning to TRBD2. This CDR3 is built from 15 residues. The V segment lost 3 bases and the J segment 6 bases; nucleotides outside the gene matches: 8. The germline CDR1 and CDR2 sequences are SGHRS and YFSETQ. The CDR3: CASSSGAGVPGELFF. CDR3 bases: TGCGCCAGCAGCTCTGGGGCGGGAGTTCCCGGGGAGCTGTTTTTT.

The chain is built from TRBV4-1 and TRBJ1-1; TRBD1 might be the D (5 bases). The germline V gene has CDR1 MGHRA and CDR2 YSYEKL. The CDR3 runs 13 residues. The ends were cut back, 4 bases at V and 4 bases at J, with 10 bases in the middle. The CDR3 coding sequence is TGCGCCAGCAGCCGGGGGGTTGGCACTGAAGCTTTCTTT. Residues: CASSRGVGTEAFF.

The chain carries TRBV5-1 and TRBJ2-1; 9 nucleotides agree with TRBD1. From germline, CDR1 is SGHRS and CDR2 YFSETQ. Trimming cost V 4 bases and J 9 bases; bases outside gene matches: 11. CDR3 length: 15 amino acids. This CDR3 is CASSPQGQGDGEQFF. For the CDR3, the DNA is TGCGCCAGCAGCCCTCAGGGACAGGGTGATGGTGAGCAGTTCTTC. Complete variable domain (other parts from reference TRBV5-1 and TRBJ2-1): KAGVTQTPRYLIKTRGQQVTLSCSPISGHRSVSWYQQTPGQGLQFLFEYFSETQRNKGNFPGRFSGRQFSNSRSEMNVSTLELGDSALYLCASSPQGQGDGEQFFGPGTRLTVL.

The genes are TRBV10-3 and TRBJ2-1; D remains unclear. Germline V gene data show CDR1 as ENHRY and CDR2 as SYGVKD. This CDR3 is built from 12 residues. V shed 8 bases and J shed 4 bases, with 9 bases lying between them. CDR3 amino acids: CAIGVAYNEQFF. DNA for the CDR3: TGTGCCATCGGTGTGGCATACAATGAGCAGTTCTTC.

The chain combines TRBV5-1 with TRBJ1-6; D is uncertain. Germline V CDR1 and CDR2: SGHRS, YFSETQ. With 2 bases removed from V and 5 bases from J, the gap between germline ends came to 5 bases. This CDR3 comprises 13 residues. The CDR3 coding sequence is TGCGCCAGCAGCTTTCAGGATAATTCACCCCTCCACTTT. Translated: CASSFQDNSPLHF.

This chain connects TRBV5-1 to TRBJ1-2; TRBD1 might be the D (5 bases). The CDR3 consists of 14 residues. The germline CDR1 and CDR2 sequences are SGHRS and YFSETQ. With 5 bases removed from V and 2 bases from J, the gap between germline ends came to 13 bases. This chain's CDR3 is CASSSGGANYGYTF. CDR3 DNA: TGCGCCAGCAGTTCCGGTGGGGCGAACTATGGCTACACCTTC.

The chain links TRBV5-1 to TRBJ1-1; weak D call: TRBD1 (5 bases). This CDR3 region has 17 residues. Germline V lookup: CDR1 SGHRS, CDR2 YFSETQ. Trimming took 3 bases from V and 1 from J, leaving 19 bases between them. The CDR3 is CASSSKSPWGGNTEAFF. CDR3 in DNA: TGCGCCAGCAGCTCAAAATCCCCCTGGGGCGGGAACACTGAAGCTTTCTTT.

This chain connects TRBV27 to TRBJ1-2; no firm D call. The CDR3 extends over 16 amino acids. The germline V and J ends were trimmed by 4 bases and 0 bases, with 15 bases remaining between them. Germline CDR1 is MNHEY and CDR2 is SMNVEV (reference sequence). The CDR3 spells CASSSAGGLANYGYTF. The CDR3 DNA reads TGTGCCAGCAGTTCCGCCGGAGGCCTAGCTAACTATGGCTACACCTTC.